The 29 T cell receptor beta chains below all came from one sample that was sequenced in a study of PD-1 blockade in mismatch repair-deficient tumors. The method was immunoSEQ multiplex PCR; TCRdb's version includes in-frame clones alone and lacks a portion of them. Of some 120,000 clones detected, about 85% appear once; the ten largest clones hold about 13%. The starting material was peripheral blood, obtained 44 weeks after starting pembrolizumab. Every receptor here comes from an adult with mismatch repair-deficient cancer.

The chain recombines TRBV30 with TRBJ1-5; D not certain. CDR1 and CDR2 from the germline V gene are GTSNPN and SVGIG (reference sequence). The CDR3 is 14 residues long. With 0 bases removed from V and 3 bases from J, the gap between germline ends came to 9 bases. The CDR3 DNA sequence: TGTGCCTGGAGTGTACCCAGGCCCAATCAGCCCCAGCATTTT. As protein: CAWSVPRPNQPQHF.

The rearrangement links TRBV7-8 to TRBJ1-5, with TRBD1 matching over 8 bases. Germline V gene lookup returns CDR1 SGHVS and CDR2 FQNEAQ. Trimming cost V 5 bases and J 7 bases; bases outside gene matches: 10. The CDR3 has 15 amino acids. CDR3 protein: CASSNTGQGWQPQHF. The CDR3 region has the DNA TGTGCCAGCAGCAATACCGGACAGGGATGGCAGCCCCAGCATTTT.

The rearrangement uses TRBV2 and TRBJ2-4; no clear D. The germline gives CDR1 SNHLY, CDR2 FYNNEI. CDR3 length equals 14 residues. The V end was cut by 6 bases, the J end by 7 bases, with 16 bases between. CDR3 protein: CASRLQDMSNIQYF. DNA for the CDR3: TGTGCCAGCAGGTTGCAGGATATGTCGAACATTCAGTACTTC. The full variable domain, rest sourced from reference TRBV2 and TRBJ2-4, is EPEVTQTPSHQVTQMGQEVILRCVPISNHLYFYWYRQILGQKVEFLVSFYNNEISEKSEIFDDQFSVERPDGSNFTLKIRSTKLEDSAMYFCASRLQDMSNIQYFGAGTRLSVL.

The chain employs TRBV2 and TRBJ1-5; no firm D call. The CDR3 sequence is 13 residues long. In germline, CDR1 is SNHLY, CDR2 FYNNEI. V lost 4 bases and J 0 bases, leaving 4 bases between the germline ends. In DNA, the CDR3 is TGTGCCAGCAGTGCAGATAGCAATCAGCCCCAGCATTTT. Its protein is CASSADSNQPQHF.

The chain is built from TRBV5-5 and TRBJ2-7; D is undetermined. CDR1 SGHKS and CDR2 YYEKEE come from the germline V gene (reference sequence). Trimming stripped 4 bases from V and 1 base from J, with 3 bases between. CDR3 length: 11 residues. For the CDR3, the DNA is TGTGCCAGCAGCCCGTCCTACGAGCAGTACTTC. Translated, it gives CASSPSYEQYF.

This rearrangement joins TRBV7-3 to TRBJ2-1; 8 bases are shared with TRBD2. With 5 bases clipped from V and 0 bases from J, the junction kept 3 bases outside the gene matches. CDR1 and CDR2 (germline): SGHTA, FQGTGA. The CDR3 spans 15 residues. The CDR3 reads CASSLGRVSYNEQFF. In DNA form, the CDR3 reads TGTGCCAGCAGCCTCGGGAGGGTCTCCTACAATGAGCAGTTCTTC.

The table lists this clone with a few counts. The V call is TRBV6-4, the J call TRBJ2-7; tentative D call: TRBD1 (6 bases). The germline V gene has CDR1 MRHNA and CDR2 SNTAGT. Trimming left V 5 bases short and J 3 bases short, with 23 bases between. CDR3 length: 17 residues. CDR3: CASSWRHIKTGHYEQYF. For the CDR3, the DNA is TGTGCCAGCAGTTGGCGACATATTAAGACAGGTCACTACGAGCAGTACTTC.

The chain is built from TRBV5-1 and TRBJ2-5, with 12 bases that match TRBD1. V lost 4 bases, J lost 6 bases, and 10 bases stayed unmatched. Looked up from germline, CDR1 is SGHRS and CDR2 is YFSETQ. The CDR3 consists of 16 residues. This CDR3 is CASSPGTGGAGKTQYF. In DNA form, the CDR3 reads TGCGCCAGCAGCCCCGGGACAGGGGGCGCAGGAAAGACCCAGTACTTC.

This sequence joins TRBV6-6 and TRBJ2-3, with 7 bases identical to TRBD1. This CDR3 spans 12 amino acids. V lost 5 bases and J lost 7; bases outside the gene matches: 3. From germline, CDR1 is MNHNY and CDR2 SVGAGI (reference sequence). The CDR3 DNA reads TGTGCCAGCAGTCGACAGGGAAATACGCAGTATTTT. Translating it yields CASSRQGNTQYF.

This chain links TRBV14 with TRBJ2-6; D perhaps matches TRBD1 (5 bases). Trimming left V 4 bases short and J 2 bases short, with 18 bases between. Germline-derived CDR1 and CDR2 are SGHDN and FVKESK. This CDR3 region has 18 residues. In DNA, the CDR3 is TGTGCCAGCAGCCGCCACAGGCGTAATATCGCTGGGGCCAACGTCCTGACTTTC. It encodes CASSRHRRNIAGANVLTF.

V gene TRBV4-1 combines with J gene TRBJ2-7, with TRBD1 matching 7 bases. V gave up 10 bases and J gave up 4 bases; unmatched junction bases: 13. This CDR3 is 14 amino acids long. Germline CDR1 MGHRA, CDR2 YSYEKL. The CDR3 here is CATNLRGQSYEQYF. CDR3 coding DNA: TGCGCCACCAATCTTCGGGGACAGTCGTACGAGCAGTACTTC.

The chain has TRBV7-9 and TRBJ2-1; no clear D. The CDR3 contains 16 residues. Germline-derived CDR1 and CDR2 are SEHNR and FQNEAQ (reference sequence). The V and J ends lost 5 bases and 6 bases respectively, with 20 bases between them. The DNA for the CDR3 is TGTGCCAGCAGCCTGATAGACGCGCGACCTCCCAATGAGCAGTTCTTC. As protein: CASSLIDARPPNEQFF.

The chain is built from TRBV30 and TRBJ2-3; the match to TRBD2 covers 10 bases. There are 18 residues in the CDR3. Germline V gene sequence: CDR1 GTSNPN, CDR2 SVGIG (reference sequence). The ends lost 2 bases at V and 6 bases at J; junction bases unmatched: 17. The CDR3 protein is CAWSKGSGRAAPPDTQYF. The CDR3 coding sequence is TGTGCCTGGAGTAAGGGCAGCGGGAGGGCCGCCCCCCCCGATACGCAGTATTTT.

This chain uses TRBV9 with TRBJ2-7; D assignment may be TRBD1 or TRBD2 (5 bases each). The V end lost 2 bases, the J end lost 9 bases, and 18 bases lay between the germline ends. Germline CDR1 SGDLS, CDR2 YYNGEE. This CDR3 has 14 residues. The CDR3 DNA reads TGTGCCAGCAGCGTGCGGGCAGGGTGCTGGGGGCAGTACTTC. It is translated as CASSVRAGCWGQYF.

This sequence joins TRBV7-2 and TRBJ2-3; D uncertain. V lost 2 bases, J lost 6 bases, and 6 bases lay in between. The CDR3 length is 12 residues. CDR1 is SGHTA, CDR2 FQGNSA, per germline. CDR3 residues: CASSLFLDTQYF. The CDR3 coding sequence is TGTGCCAGCAGCTTATTCCTGGATACGCAGTATTTT.

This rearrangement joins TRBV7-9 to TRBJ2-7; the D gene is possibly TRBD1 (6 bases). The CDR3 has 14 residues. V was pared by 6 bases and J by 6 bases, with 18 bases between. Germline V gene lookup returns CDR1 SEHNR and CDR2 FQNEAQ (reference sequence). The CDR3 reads CASRPQGFEGEQYF. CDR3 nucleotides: TGTGCCAGCAGGCCACAGGGATTTGAAGGCGAGCAGTACTTC.

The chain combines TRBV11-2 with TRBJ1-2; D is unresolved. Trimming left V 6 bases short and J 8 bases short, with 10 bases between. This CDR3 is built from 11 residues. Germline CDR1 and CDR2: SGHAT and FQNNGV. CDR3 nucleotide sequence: TGTGCCAGCAGGAGGGCGCGGGGCTACACCTTC. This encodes CASRRARGYTF.

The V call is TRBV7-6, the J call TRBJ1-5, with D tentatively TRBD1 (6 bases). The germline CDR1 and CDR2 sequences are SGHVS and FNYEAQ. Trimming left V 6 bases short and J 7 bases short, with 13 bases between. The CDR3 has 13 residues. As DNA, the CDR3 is TGTGCCAGCAGTCCGACAGGCGGCCAGCCCCAGCATTTT. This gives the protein CASSPTGGQPQHF.

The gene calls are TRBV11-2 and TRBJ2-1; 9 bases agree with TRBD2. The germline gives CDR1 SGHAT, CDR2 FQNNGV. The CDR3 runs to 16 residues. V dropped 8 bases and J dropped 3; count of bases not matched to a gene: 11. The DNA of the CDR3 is TGTGCCAGCCGTCGTAGAGGTAGCGGGAGCTACAATGAGCAGTTCTTC. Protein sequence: CASRRRGSGSYNEQFF.

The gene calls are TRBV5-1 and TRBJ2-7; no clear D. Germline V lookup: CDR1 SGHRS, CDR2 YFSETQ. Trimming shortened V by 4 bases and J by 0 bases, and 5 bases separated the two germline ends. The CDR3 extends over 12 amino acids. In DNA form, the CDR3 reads TGCGCCAGCAGCGGGGACTCCTACGAGCAGTACTTC. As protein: CASSGDSYEQYF. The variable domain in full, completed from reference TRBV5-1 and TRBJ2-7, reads KAGVTQTPRYLIKTRGQQVTLSCSPISGHRSVSWYQQTPGQGLQFLFEYFSETQRNKGNFPGRFSGRQFSNSRSEMNVSTLELGDSALYLCASSGDSYEQYFGPGTRLTVT.

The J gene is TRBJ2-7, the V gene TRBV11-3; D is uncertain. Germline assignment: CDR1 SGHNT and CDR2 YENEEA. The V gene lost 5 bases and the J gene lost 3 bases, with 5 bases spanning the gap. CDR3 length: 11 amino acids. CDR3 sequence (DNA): TGTGCCAGCAGCCGTGACTACGAGCAGTACTTC. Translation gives CASSRDYEQYF.

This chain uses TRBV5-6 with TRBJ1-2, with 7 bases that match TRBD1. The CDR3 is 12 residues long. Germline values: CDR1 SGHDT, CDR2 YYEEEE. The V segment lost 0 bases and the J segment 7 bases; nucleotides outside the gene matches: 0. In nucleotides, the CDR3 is TGTGCCAGCAGCTTGGCAGGGGGTGGCTACACCTTC. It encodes CASSLAGGGYTF.

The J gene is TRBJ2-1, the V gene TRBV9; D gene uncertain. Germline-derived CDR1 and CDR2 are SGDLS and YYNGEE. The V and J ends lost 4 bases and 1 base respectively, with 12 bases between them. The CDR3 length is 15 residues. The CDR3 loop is CASSSTVGSYNEQFF. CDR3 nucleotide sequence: TGTGCCAGCAGCTCCACCGTTGGGTCCTACAATGAGCAGTTCTTC.

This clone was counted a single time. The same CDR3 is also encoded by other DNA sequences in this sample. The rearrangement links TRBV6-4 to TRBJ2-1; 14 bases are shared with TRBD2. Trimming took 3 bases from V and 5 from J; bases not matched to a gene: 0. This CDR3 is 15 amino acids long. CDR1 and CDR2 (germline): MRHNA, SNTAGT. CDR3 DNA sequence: TGTGCCAGCAGTGAGGGACTAGCGGGAGACAATGAGCAGTTCTTC. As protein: CASSEGLAGDNEQFF.

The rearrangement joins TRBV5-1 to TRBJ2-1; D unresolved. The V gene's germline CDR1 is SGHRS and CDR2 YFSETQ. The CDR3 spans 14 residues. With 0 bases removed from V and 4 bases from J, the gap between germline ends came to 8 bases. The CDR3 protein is CASSLVVPYNEQFF. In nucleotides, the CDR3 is TGCGCCAGCAGCTTGGTGGTCCCATACAATGAGCAGTTCTTC.

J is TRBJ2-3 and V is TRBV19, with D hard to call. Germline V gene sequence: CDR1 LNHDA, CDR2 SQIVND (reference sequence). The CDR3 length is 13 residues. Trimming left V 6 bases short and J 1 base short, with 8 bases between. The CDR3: CASRRSGTDTQYF. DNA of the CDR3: TGTGCCAGTAGAAGGAGCGGCACAGATACGCAGTATTTT.

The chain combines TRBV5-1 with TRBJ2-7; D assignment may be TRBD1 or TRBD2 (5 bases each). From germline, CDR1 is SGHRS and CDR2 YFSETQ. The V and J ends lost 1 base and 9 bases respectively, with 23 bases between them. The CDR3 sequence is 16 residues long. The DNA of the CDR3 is TGCGCCAGCAGCTTGATGACCGGGACCCCGGGGCCGGTGCAGTACTTC. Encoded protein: CASSLMTGTPGPVQYF.

CDR3 sequence: CASSQDQRGSYEQYF. CDR3 DNA: TGTGCCAGCAGCCAAGATCAACGCGGGTCCTACGAGCAGTACTTC. The chain couples TRBV14 to TRBJ2-7; TRBD2 might be the D (5 bases). Per the germline V gene, CDR1 is SGHDN and CDR2 is FVKESK. Trimming cost V 0 bases and J 1 base, with 10 bases left between them. The CDR3 has 15 residues.

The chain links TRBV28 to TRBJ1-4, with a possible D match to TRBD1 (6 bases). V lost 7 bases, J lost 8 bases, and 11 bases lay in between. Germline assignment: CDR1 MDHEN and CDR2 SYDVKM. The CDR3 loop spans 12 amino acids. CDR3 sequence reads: CASTPGGEKLFF. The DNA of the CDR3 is TGTGCCAGCACCCCCGGGGGCGAAAAACTGTTTTTT.